The entry below describes one TCR beta chain. Antigen unknown. These data belong to a study of shared clonotypes between healthy human individuals. In the CD4+ fraction, cells were divided into CD45RA+ naive and CD45RA-negative memory subsets. Regarding the study as a whole: The diversity represented, both genetic and in exposure history, was limited by few donors. Rarefaction showed that sequencing of sorted subsets was incomplete (despite large depth).

This CDR3 is built from 17 residues. The V segment lost 1 base and the J segment 0 bases; nucleotides outside the gene matches: 5. CDR1 is LGHNA, CDR2 YNFKEQ, per germline. Measured with immunoSEQ multiplex PCR; TCRdb has only the in-frame clones, and not every one. This table holds 2 million to 2.5 million clones, approximately 94% found once. Sequencing input: naive CD4+ T cells from PBMCs. Subset in this sample: CD45RA+ positively selected. This TCR was sampled from a young man in good health. Some clones in this sample may be carry-over from other donors' samples. The chain couples TRBV4-2 to TRBJ2-3; TRBD2 agrees at 9 bases. The CDR3 nucleotides read TGTGCCAGCAGCCAAGGGGCTAGCGGGGCTAGCACAGATACGCAGTATTTT. Its protein product is CASSQGASGASTDTQYF.